What follows are 26 T cell receptor beta chains derived from one specimen sequenced in a study of blood T cell repertoires in COVID-19. The data were produced by immunoSEQ multiplex PCR, yet TCRdb's version contains in-frame clones alone and is incomplete. This table holds 85,000 to 95,000 clones, about nine tenths found once. The sequencing sample was made of peripheral blood. Receptors originate from a woman aged 80 or over with acute or convalescent COVID-19.

This chain links TRBV19 with TRBJ1-4, with 11 bases that match TRBD1. The CDR3 contains 15 residues. The V gene's germline CDR1 is LNHDA and CDR2 SQIVND (reference sequence). Losses at the gene ends were 9 bases for V and 8 bases for J; bases not matched to a gene: 11. The CDR3 coding sequence is TGTGCCAGCAAAACAGGGACAGGGGGAGGAGAAAAACTGTTTTTT. The encoded protein is CASKTGTGGGEKLFF.

The chain joins TRBV12-3 or TRBV12-4 to TRBJ1-2; D gene ambiguous. The CDR3 spans 13 residues. Trimming pared 2 bases from V and 2 bases from J, leaving 6 bases between. The CDR3 sequence: CASSLRENYGYTF. In DNA, the CDR3 is TGTGCCAGCAGTTTACGCGAGAACTATGGCTACACCTTC.

The chain links TRBV18 to TRBJ1-5; no clear D gene. The CDR3 spans 15 residues. Germline V CDR1 and CDR2: KGHSH, LQKENI. With 3 bases removed from V and 0 bases from J, the gap between germline ends came to 9 bases. CDR3 sequence (DNA): TGTGCCAGCTCACCTGTCAGGAATAGCAATCAGCCCCAGCATTTT. It specifies CASSPVRNSNQPQHF.

The chain employs TRBV7-9 and TRBJ2-5; 7 bases match TRBD1. V trimming: 3 bases; J trimming: 1 base; junction bases outside the gene matches: 2. This CDR3 region has 14 residues. The germline V gene has CDR1 SEHNR and CDR2 FQNEAQ (reference sequence). As DNA, the CDR3 is TGTGCCAGCAGCTTCGCAGGGGGCCAAGAGACCCAGTACTTC. Translated, it gives CASSFAGGQETQYF.

The rearrangement uses TRBV6-4 and TRBJ1-1; 11 positions agree with TRBD1. The CDR3 has 14 residues. Germline trimming cut 6 bases from V and 7 bases from J; bases unmatched to any gene: 7. Germline V gene lookup returns CDR1 MRHNA and CDR2 SNTAGT. CDR3 loop: CASRQDRGQGEAFF. Written as DNA, the CDR3 is TGTGCCAGCAGGCAGGACAGGGGGCAGGGTGAAGCTTTCTTT.

CDR3 loop: CASSFGQGSADTQYF. The CDR3 coding sequence is TGTGCCAGCAGCTTCGGACAGGGAAGTGCAGATACGCAGTATTTT. V and J are TRBV7-8 and TRBJ2-3; 8 bases map to TRBD1. The J segment lost 4 bases and the V segment lost 3 bases, leaving 6 bases of the junction unmatched. Germline V gene sequence: CDR1 SGHVS, CDR2 FQNEAQ. The CDR3 has 15 residues.

The chain combines TRBV18 with TRBJ1-1; D is possibly TRBD1 (5 bases). CDR3 length equals 13 residues. V was shortened by 3 bases and J by 5 bases, with 10 bases between the two germline ends. Germline CDR1 is KGHSH and CDR2 is LQKENI. The DNA for the CDR3 is TGTGCCAGCTCACCCAAGACAGATACTGAAGCTTTCTTT. Its translation: CASSPKTDTEAFF.

The chain employs TRBV2 and TRBJ2-5; no clear D. The V gene's germline CDR1 is SNHLY and CDR2 FYNNEI. The length of the CDR3 is 12 residues. V lost 6 bases to trimming and J lost 4 bases, with 9 bases between them. CDR3 region: CASRAFGETQYF. CDR3 nucleotides: TGTGCCAGCAGAGCGTTCGGAGAGACCCAGTACTTC.

The CDR3 here is CATNDRAWGYTF. CDR3 nucleotide sequence: TGTGCCACCAATGACAGGGCCTGGGGCTACACCTTC. The gene calls are TRBV24-1 and TRBJ1-2, with 7 bases matching TRBD1. Per germline, CDR1 KGHDR and CDR2 SFDVKD. V lost 8 bases and J lost 8; bases outside the gene matches: 7. The CDR3 consists of 12 residues.

This clone has a handful of counts. The chain employs TRBV7-2 and TRBJ2-5; D may be TRBD2 (7 bases). Germline lookup yields CDR1 SGHTA and CDR2 FQGNSA. V was pared by 2 bases and J by 1 base, with 11 bases between. This CDR3 has 15 amino acids. The chain's CDR3 is CASSLSRGAQETQYF. The CDR3 coding sequence is TGTGCCAGCAGCTTAAGCCGGGGGGCCCAAGAGACCCAGTACTTC.

The rearrangement joins TRBV6-5 to TRBJ1-5, with TRBD1 identical over 10 bases. Germline-derived CDR1 and CDR2 are MNHEY and SVGAGI. Trimming cost V 10 bases and J 7 bases; bases outside gene matches: 10. This CDR3 has 14 amino acids. CDR3 DNA: TGTGCCACCCTGACAGGGGGCGCGGGACAGCCCCAGCATTTT. It encodes CATLTGGAGQPQHF.

Concerning this clone itself: This CDR3 is also generated by other DNA sequences in the sample. V usage is TRBV6-1 and J usage is TRBJ1-3; D gene ambiguous. V lost 3 bases to trimming and J lost 0 bases, with 6 bases between them. From germline, CDR1 is MNHNS and CDR2 SASEGT. This CDR3 spans 14 amino acids. The CDR3 spells CASSDGISGNTIYF. In DNA, the CDR3 is TGTGCCAGCAGTGACGGTATCTCTGGAAACACCATATATTTT.

The rearrangement joins TRBV5-1 to TRBJ1-4; 9 bases fit TRBD1. This CDR3 is built from 16 residues. Germline assignment: CDR1 SGHRS and CDR2 YFSETQ. With 3 bases clipped from V and 5 bases from J, the junction kept 8 bases outside the gene matches. CDR3 coding DNA: TGCGCCAGCAGCTCGTCCGGGACAGGGACGAATGAAAAACTGTTTTTT. Translating it yields CASSSSGTGTNEKLFF.

CDR3 bases: TGCGCCAGCAGCAGCCGACAGGCATCACCCCTCCACTTT. It is translated as CASSSRQASPLHF. The chain uses TRBV5-1 and TRBJ1-6, with D possibly TRBD1 on 6 matching bases. This CDR3 spans 13 amino acids. Germline loops: CDR1 SGHRS, CDR2 YFSETQ. The V end was cut by 4 bases, the J end by 10 bases, with 12 bases between.

The chain is built from TRBV11-3 and TRBJ2-5; unclear D gene. V was trimmed by 1 base and J by 2 bases, leaving 17 bases between them. Looked up from germline, CDR1 is SGHNT and CDR2 is YENEEA. The CDR3 has 17 residues. CDR3 sequence reads: CASSLGVAAAWQETQYF. In DNA form, the CDR3 reads TGTGCCAGCAGCTTAGGTGTTGCGGCGGCCTGGCAAGAGACCCAGTACTTC. Combining the CDR3 with reference TRBV11-3 and TRBJ2-5 gives the whole variable domain EAGVVQSPRYKIIEKKQPVAFWCNPISGHNTLYWYLQNLGQGPELLIRYENEEAVDDSQLPKDRFSAERLKGVDSTLKIQPAELGDSAVYLCASSLGVAAAWQETQYFGPGTRLLVL.

CDR3 DNA sequence: TGTGCCAGCAGCTTTTTTAGCGGGAGTATCCCCTACGAGCAGTACTTC. Encoded protein: CASSFFSGSIPYEQYF. The V gene is TRBV5-6, the J gene TRBJ2-7; TRBD2 matches 9 bases. This CDR3 comprises 16 residues. V gave up 2 bases and J gave up 2 bases; unmatched junction bases: 8. Germline loops: CDR1 SGHDT, CDR2 YYEEEE.

The chain joins TRBV19 to TRBJ1-1; TRBD1 might be the D (5 bases). The V end was cut by 0 bases, the J end by 4 bases, with 15 bases between. The CDR3 has 16 residues. Germline CDR1 and CDR2: LNHDA and SQIVND (reference sequence). The CDR3 coding sequence is TGTGCCAGTAGTATAGATCAGTGGGGGAGGGTCACTGAAGCTTTCTTT. This codes for CASSIDQWGRVTEAFF.

This CDR3 is CASSYSREGYGYTF. The CDR3, as DNA: TGTGCCAGCAGTTACTCGCGGGAGGGGTATGGCTACACCTTC. The chain combines TRBV6-5 with TRBJ1-2, with a possible D match to TRBD1 (5 bases). The CDR3 extends over 14 amino acids. The V and J ends lost 0 bases and 5 bases respectively, with 10 bases between them. Germline V gene data show CDR1 as MNHEY and CDR2 as SVGAGI.

The V gene is TRBV2, the J gene TRBJ2-6, with 8 bases aligning to TRBD2. Per germline, CDR1 SNHLY and CDR2 FYNNEI. The CDR3 length is 18 residues. Germline trimming cut 6 bases from V and 1 base from J; bases unmatched to any gene: 11. Here the CDR3 DNA reads TGTGCCAGCAGGGACCCCCGGACTAGCAGTTCTGGGGCCAACGTCCTGACTTTC. This translates into CASRDPRTSSSGANVLTF.

The genes are TRBV6-5 and TRBJ1-1, with 7 bases identical to TRBD1. V was clipped by 7 bases and J by 0 bases; unmatched bases: 5. CDR1 and CDR2 from the germline V gene are MNHEY and SVGAGI. The CDR3 runs 14 residues. The CDR3 region is CASITGDMNTEAFF. CDR3 nucleotides: TGTGCCAGCATTACAGGGGACATGAACACTGAAGCTTTCTTT.

The chain links TRBV28 to TRBJ2-2; 13 nucleotides align to TRBD2. V gave up 5 bases and J gave up 6 bases; unmatched junction bases: 15. This CDR3 contains 19 residues. The V gene's germline CDR1 is MDHEN and CDR2 SYDVKM. The CDR3 bases are TGTGCCAGCAGTGAACCCCGGGACCGTGGACTAGCGGGAGCCGGGGAGCTGTTTTTT. Its translation: CASSEPRDRGLAGAGELFF.

V is TRBV5-1 and J is TRBJ2-1, with 9 positions matching TRBD2. CDR3 length: 15 amino acids. The germline V gene has CDR1 SGHRS and CDR2 YFSETQ. V dropped 8 bases and J dropped 7; count of bases not matched to a gene: 13. CDR3 DNA sequence: TGCGCCAGTCAGATGGGCGGGAGGGCCAATAATGAGCAGTTCTTC. Its protein is CASQMGGRANNEQFF.

This clone was seen only once. The chain combines TRBV2 with TRBJ2-7; D perhaps matches TRBD1 (5 bases). This CDR3 region has 14 residues. Germline lookup yields CDR1 SNHLY and CDR2 FYNNEI. Trimming left V 11 bases short and J 0 bases short, with 17 bases between. CDR3 region: CAGERQKYSYEQYF. The CDR3, as DNA: TGTGCCGGCGAACGACAGAAATACTCCTACGAGCAGTACTTC.

The sample holds a few counts of this clone. V gene TRBV11-2 combines with J gene TRBJ2-4; 9 bases are shared with TRBD1. V was clipped by 1 base and J by 8 bases; unmatched bases: 6. Germline V gene data show CDR1 as SGHAT and CDR2 as FQNNGV. The CDR3 has 15 residues. CDR3 nucleotides: TGTGCCAGCAGCTTAGGGGGACAGGGTGGGGACATTCAGTACTTC. As protein: CASSLGGQGGDIQYF.

This clone was seen only a few times. J is TRBJ1-4 and V is TRBV5-5, with unresolved D. Between the trimmed V and J ends, which lost 4 bases and 7 bases, there was a span of 17 bases. The CDR3 runs to 15 residues. The germline gives CDR1 SGHKS, CDR2 YYEKEE (reference sequence). CDR3 in amino acids: CASSRVGGPSEKLFF. CDR3 nucleotide sequence: TGTGCCAGCAGCCGGGTCGGAGGTCCAAGTGAAAAACTGTTTTTT.

This clone was seen only once. This specimen includes other DNA sequences encoding the same CDR3. CDR3 sequence reads: CASSLASGSTDTQYF. CDR3 DNA: TGCGCCAGCAGCTTGGCTAGCGGGAGCACAGATACGCAGTATTTT. The rearrangement links TRBV5-1 to TRBJ2-3; 8 bases match TRBD2. CDR1 is SGHRS and CDR2 is YFSETQ in the germline V gene. Losses at the gene ends were 0 bases for V and 0 bases for J; bases not matched to a gene: 0. The CDR3 runs to 15 residues.